What follows describes a single T cell receptor (beta chain). The antigen remains undetermined. The sample belongs to a study of T-cell memory formation after mild COVID-19. The study's findings and limits: Memory from before infection featured some responding clones, which suggests cross-reactive memory joined. Whereas later expanders leaned CD4+, clones contracting day 15 to 85 showed a balanced CD4/CD8 makeup.

TCRdb reanalysed the 5' RACE reads using MiXCR and keeps one entry per CDR3 protein. The data contain under 650,000 distinct CDR3 sequences, under 20% of them singletons. The CDR3 loop spans 15 amino acids. Germline V gene sequence: CDR1 SEHNR, CDR2 FQNEAQ (reference sequence). With 0 bases removed from V and 5 bases from J, the gap between germline ends came to 13 bases. The TCR was taken from an adult woman who had mild COVID-19 (a few samples of this study predate the infection). Cell type and time point are not known. The sequenced sample was PBMCs or a T cell subset sorted from them (not recorded which). V usage is TRBV7-9 and J usage is TRBJ2-5; D is undetermined. The CDR3 loop reads CASSLALGTEETQYF. The CDR3 DNA sequence: TGTGCCAGCAGCTTAGCGTTGGGAACCGAGGAGACCCAGTACTTC.